The sample holds a few counts of the clone carrying this T cell receptor (beta chain). This specimen belongs to a study of blood T cell repertoires in COVID-19. About the research overall: The study drew acute and convalescent COVID-19 samples from the United States, Italy and Spain. Sources were T cells, B-cell-depleted T cells, or PBMCs; the material itself was cDNA or gDNA.

The assay was immunoSEQ multiplex PCR, and TCRdb's table has in-frame clones only and misses some. This table holds roughly 120,000 clones, 85% to 90% found once. The sample comprised peripheral blood. This TCR came from a man in his 70s who had recovered from COVID-19.

CDR3 in amino acids: CASSLVPPGLGATDTQYF. The CDR3 DNA sequence: TGCGCCAGCAGCTTGGTTCCCCCGGGACTAGGGGCCACAGATACGCAGTATTTT. The rearrangement joins TRBV5-1 to TRBJ2-3, with TRBD2 matching 8 bases. Germline values: CDR1 SGHRS, CDR2 YFSETQ. V dropped 0 bases and J dropped 2; count of bases not matched to a gene: 11. The length of the CDR3 is 18 residues.